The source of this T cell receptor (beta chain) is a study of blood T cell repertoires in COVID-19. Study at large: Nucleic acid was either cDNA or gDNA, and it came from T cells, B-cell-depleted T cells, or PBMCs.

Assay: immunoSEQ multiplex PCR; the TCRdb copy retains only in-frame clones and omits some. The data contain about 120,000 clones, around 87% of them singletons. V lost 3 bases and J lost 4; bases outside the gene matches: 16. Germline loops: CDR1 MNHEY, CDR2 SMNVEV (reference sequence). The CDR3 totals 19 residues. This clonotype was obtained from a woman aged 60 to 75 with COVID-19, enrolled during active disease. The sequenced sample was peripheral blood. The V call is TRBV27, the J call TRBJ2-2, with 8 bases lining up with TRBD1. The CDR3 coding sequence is TGTGCCAGCAGTTTCTCTTTGTCACGGCCGGGACAGGTCACCGGGGAGCTGTTTTTT. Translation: CASSFSLSRPGQVTGELFF.